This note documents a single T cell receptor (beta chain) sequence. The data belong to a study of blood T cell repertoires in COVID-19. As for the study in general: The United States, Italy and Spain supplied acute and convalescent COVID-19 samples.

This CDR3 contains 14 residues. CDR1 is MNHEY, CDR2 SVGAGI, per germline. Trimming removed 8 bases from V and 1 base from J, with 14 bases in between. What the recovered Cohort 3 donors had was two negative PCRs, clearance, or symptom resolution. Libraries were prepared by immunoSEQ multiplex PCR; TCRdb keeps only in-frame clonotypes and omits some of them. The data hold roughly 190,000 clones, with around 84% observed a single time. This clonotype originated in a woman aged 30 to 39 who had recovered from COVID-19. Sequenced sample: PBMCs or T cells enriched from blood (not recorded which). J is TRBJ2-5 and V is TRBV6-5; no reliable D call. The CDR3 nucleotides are TGTGCCAGCCCCGTAGCTCTATCCCAAGAGACCCAGTACTTC. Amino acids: CASPVALSQETQYF.